Below are 2 T cell receptor beta chains sequenced from a single sample in a study of blood T cell repertoires in COVID-19. Sequencing used immunoSEQ multiplex PCR; TCRdb keeps in-frame clones, though not all of them. The repertoire holds under 200,000 clones, with around 80% as singletons. The sample consisted of peripheral blood. These receptors originate from a man between 25 and 39 years old with active or convalescent COVID-19.

V usage is TRBV6-6 and J usage is TRBJ1-5; 8 bases map to TRBD1. CDR3 length: 12 amino acids. Germline-derived CDR1 and CDR2 are MNHNY and SVGAGI (reference sequence). V lost 0 bases to trimming and J lost 11 bases; unmatched junction nucleotides: 0. CDR3 loop: CASSYSGQAQHF. Written as DNA, the CDR3 is TGTGCCAGCAGTTACTCGGGACAGGCCCAGCATTTT.

The V call is TRBV7-2, the J call TRBJ1-2, with a weak D call TRBD1 (6 bases). The CDR3 runs to 14 residues. Trimming took 11 bases from V and 2 from J, leaving 18 bases between them. CDR1 SGHTA and CDR2 FQGNSA come from the germline V gene. The CDR3 region has the DNA TGTGCCTCAGAGCGGGGGGCTTCCAACTATGGCTACACCTTC. It is translated as CASERGASNYGYTF. Combining the CDR3 with reference TRBV7-2 and TRBJ1-2 gives the whole variable domain GAGVSQSPSNKVTEKGKDVELRCDPISGHTALYWYRQSLGQGLEFLIYFQGNSAPDKSGLPSDRFSAERTGGSVSTLTIQRTQQEDSAVYLCASERGASNYGYTFGSGTRLTVV.